The entry below describes one T cell receptor (beta chain). Its antigen remains unidentified. This sample is drawn from a study of T cell responses to AZD1222 COVID-19 vaccine. Overall study results and limits: Distributed over spike, vaccine-associated CD4 TCRs predominated at 160-218 and 743-854. Recipients of two AZD1222 doses showed rising Spike-specific TCR breadth and depth.

Profiling relied on immunoSEQ multiplex PCR, and the TCRdb table lists in-frame clones only, not all of them. This table has 75,000 to 100,000 clones, about 86% appearing once. This sequence was found in an adult in good health. The sequenced sample was peripheral blood, obtained on day 0 of AZD1222 vaccination.

CDR3 amino acids: CASSLEGLANGYEQYF. CDR3 in DNA: TGTGCCAGCAGCCTAGAAGGACTAGCGAACGGCTACGAGCAGTACTTC. The V gene is TRBV13, the J gene TRBJ2-7; 9 bases fit TRBD2. V shed 5 bases and J 3 bases; nucleotides not matched to a gene: 11. This CDR3 has 16 residues. Germline V gene sequence: CDR1 PRHDT, CDR2 FYEKMQ (reference sequence).